The 23 T cell receptor beta chains presented below share a single source sample, sequenced in a study of regulatory T cells in long-lasting Graves disease. As to time point: newly diagnosed GD, antithyroid drugs for less than 3 months. Scientists built the TCR library using RNA that was extracted from PBMCs. Relying on iRepertoire HTBI primers and Arm-PCR of CDR3 regions, the team built TCR beta libraries. MiXCR, run by TCRdb on the multiplex PCR reads, gives a single entry per CDR3 protein. The sample contains 400,000 to 450,000 distinct CDR3 sequences, 16% of which appear only once. This sample also belongs to another study, concerning T cells in Graves' hyperthyroidism and ophthalmopathy.

The sequenced sample was peripheral blood mononuclear cells (PBMCs), obtained at new diagnosis, from a patient treated with antithyroid drugs. The receptors were gathered from a woman in her twenties or thirties with Graves disease.

This clonotype was detected ten times or more. J is TRBJ2-7 and V is TRBV7-2; D not resolved. V lost 1 base to trimming and J lost 4 bases, with 11 bases between them. Germline CDR1 and CDR2: SGHTA and FQGNSA. This CDR3 is built from 14 residues. CDR3 loop: CASSLGYKAYEQYF. The CDR3 bases are TGTGCCAGCAGCTTAGGGTACAAAGCTTACGAGCAGTACTTC.

This clonotype has more than one count but fewer than ten. The CDR3 region is CASSLFRREETQYF. The CDR3 DNA sequence: TGTGCCAGCAGCCTTTTTCGGAGGGAAGAGACCCAGTACTTC. The rearrangement uses TRBV11-1 and TRBJ2-5; D is possibly TRBD2 (6 bases). The V gene lost 5 bases and the J gene lost 3 bases, with 13 bases spanning the gap. From germline, CDR1 is SGHAT and CDR2 FQDESV (reference sequence). The CDR3 contains 14 residues.

This clonotype was detected ten times or more. The CDR3 DNA follows: TGCGCCAGCAGCCGACTCCCGGGTACTAGCACAGATACGCAGTATTTT. Translated, it gives CASSRLPGTSTDTQYF. The chain employs TRBV5-1 and TRBJ2-3, with D hard to call. Trimming removed 4 bases at V and 0 bases at J, with 15 bases between. This CDR3 contains 16 residues. CDR1 is SGHRS, CDR2 YFSETQ, per germline. The entire variable domain, with the rest obtained from reference TRBV5-1 and TRBJ2-3, is as follows: KAGVTQTPRYLIKTRGQQVTLSCSPISGHRSVSWYQQTPGQGLQFLFEYFSETQRNKGNFPGRFSGRQFSNSRSEMNVSTLELGDSALYLCASSRLPGTSTDTQYFGPGTRLTVL.

This clonotype was observed at least ten times. The V gene is TRBV20-1, the J gene TRBJ2-2; D is ambiguous. Germline CDR1 reads DFQATT; CDR2 reads SNEGSKA (reference sequence). Deletions cut 6 bases from V and 1 base from J, with 9 bases between. This CDR3 has 13 residues. CDR3 sequence reads: CSANWLNTGELFF. The DNA for the CDR3 is TGCAGTGCAAATTGGCTGAACACCGGGGAGCTGTTTTTT.

This clonotype was observed many times. The CDR3 coding sequence is TGTGCCAGCAGCTCCGGACAGCGTCAAGAGACCCAGTACTTC. This encodes CASSSGQRQETQYF. This chain connects TRBV7-9 to TRBJ2-5; D perhaps matches TRBD1 (6 bases). The CDR3 sequence is 14 residues long. V was pared by 4 bases and J by 2 bases, with 11 bases between. The germline gives CDR1 SEHNR, CDR2 FQNEAQ (reference sequence).

This clonotype has a count of ten or more. CDR3 sequence reads: CATSRSMDRGSEKLFF. The DNA for the CDR3 is TGTGCCACCAGCAGATCTATGGACCGTGGGAGTGAAAAACTGTTTTTT. The V and J genes are TRBV15 and TRBJ1-4; no clear D gene. The CDR3 loop spans 16 amino acids. V lost 2 bases and J 7 bases, leaving 17 bases between the germline ends. CDR1 is LNHNV, CDR2 YYDKDF, per germline (reference sequence).

The V gene is TRBV19, the J gene TRBJ2-1; 9 bases are shared with TRBD2. Germline V CDR1 and CDR2: LNHDA, SQIVND (reference sequence). The trim removed 2 bases at V and 5 bases at J, leaving 16 bases unmatched. The CDR3 contains 19 residues. This CDR3 reads CASSIPPRGLAGRDNEQFF. DNA of the CDR3: TGTGCCAGTAGTATACCGCCCCGCGGCCTAGCGGGAAGGGACAATGAGCAGTTCTTC.

This clonotype was observed at least ten times. The rearrangement links TRBV11-2 to TRBJ2-7; 8 bases are a match to TRBD1. Unmatched junction bases numbered 11, after V lost 2 bases and J lost 5 bases. The CDR3 is 16 residues long. The V gene's germline CDR1 is SGHAT and CDR2 FQNNGV. The CDR3 coding sequence is TGTGCCAGCAGCTTAAGTGGTCGGGCAGGGGGCGACGAGCAGTACTTC. Protein sequence: CASSLSGRAGGDEQYF.

Points on this clonotype: Being one base from a much bigger clone, this may be a read error. The J gene is TRBJ2-2, the V gene TRBV11-2, with 14 positions matching TRBD2. V was pared by 2 bases and J by 5 bases, with 7 bases of the junction left unmatched. The germline V gene has CDR1 SGHAT and CDR2 FQNNGV. The CDR3 extends over 18 amino acids. The CDR3 coding sequence is TGTGCCAGCAGCTTATCGGGACTAGCGGGAGTGCGAACCGGGGAGCTGTTTTTT. Its translation is CASSLSGLAGVRTGELFF.

In nucleotides, the CDR3 is TGTGCCAGCAGCTTAGCGTCAGAAGATACGCAGTATTTT. Encoded protein: CASSLASEDTQYF. The rearrangement links TRBV7-2 to TRBJ2-1, with D uncertain. The J call may be wrong; the DNA end is better matched by TRBJ2-3. Looked up from germline, CDR1 is SGHTA and CDR2 is FQGNSA. There are 13 residues in the CDR3.

This clonotype came up many times. This chain's CDR3 is CASSPLTGMREQFF. As DNA, the CDR3 is TGTGCCAGCAGCCCTCTAACGGGGATGCGTGAGCAGTTCTTC. The chain carries TRBV11-2 and TRBJ2-1; D perhaps matches TRBD2 (5 bases). The CDR3 consists of 14 residues. V gave up 5 bases and J gave up 9 bases, with 17 bases separating them. Germline assignment: CDR1 SGHAT and CDR2 FQNNGV.

In its sample, this clonotype was seen a few times. J is TRBJ2-3 and V is TRBV25-1; a possible D gene is TRBD1 (5 bases). The germline V and J ends were trimmed by 3 bases and 1 base, with 20 bases remaining between them. Germline V gene lookup returns CDR1 MGHDK and CDR2 SYGVNS. There are 18 residues in the CDR3. CDR3 amino acids: CASSDRAGRQRGTDTQYF. In DNA form, the CDR3 reads TGTGCCAGCAGTGACCGTGCTGGAAGACAGCGAGGCACAGATACGCAGTATTTT.

Only a few counts were recorded for this clonotype. V gene TRBV24-1 combines with J gene TRBJ2-1; D not resolved. CDR1 KGHDR and CDR2 SFDVKD come from the germline V gene. Deletions cut 3 bases from V and 0 bases from J, with 5 bases between. The CDR3 is 14 residues long. This CDR3 reads CATSDRVSYNEQFF. DNA for the CDR3: TGTGCCACCAGTGATAGGGTCTCCTACAATGAGCAGTTCTTC.

This clonotype came up many times. V usage is TRBV20-1 and J usage is TRBJ1-6, with 7 nucleotides matching TRBD1. Germline CDR1 is DFQATT and CDR2 is SNEGSKA (reference sequence). This CDR3 region has 15 residues. V lost 3 bases to trimming and J lost 6 bases; unmatched junction nucleotides: 8. CDR3 in DNA: TGCAGTGCTAGGGGTGGGACAGTTATTAATTCACCCCTCCACTTT. Protein: CSARGGTVINSPLHF.

A word on this clonotype: This could be a read error, since a much larger clone is one nucleotide away. The rearrangement joins TRBV2 to TRBJ2-1; no reliable D call. Germline CDR1 SNHLY, CDR2 FYNNEI. This CDR3 spans 13 amino acids. V lost 6 bases and J 9 bases, leaving 15 bases between the germline ends. The CDR3 here is CASRQGPGGEQFF. The DNA of the CDR3 is TGTGCCAGCAGGCAAGGGCCGGGCGGTGAGCAGTTCTTC.

The rearrangement uses TRBV7-9 and TRBJ2-3; D unresolved. The V end lost 4 bases, the J end lost 0 bases, and 14 bases lay between the germline ends. CDR3 length equals 16 residues. The germline V gene has CDR1 SEHNR and CDR2 FQNEAQ (reference sequence). In DNA form, the CDR3 reads TGTGCCAGCAGCTCCCGGCGGTCTACTAGCACAGATACGCAGTATTTT. It translates to CASSSRRSTSTDTQYF.

Turning to this clonotype: This clone may be a read error of a much larger clone one base away. The chain recombines TRBV11-2 with TRBJ2-1; 12 bases map to TRBD1. The CDR3 consists of 17 residues. J was trimmed by 10 bases and V by 1 base; bases with no gene match: 11. The germline gives CDR1 SGHAT, CDR2 FQNNGV. The CDR3 here is CASSLVGGQGASYEQFF. As DNA, the CDR3 is TGTGCCAGCAGCTTAGTGGGGGGACAGGGGGCAAGTTACGAGCAGTTCTTC. Variable domain in full (rest from reference TRBV11-2 and TRBJ2-1): EAGVAQSPRYKIIEKRQSVAFWCNPISGHATLYWYQQILGQGPKLLIQFQNNGVVDDSQLPKDRFSAERLKGVDSTLKIQPAKLEDSAVYLCASSLVGGQGASYEQFFGPGTRLTVL.

This clonotype was observed a handful of times. This chain links TRBV11-2 with TRBJ2-1; 14 positions match TRBD2. The CDR3 runs 17 residues. From germline, CDR1 is SGHAT and CDR2 FQNNGV. Trimming removed 7 bases from V and 8 bases from J; junction bases left unmatched: 13. The CDR3 region has the DNA TGTGCCAGCACGTCCGGGACTAGCGGGAGATTTTACGATGAGCAGTTCTTC. As protein: CASTSGTSGRFYDEQFF. The full variable domain, rest sourced from reference TRBV11-2 and TRBJ2-1, is EAGVAQSPRYKIIEKRQSVAFWCNPISGHATLYWYQQILGQGPKLLIQFQNNGVVDDSQLPKDRFSAERLKGVDSTLKIQPAKLEDSAVYLCASTSGTSGRFYDEQFFGPGTRLTVL.

This clonotype was detected many times. The rearrangement joins TRBV12-3 or TRBV12-4 to TRBJ1-2; TRBD1 matches at 9 bases. V shed 6 bases, J shed 3 bases, and the junction held 8 bases outside the gene matches. This CDR3 contains 15 residues. CDR3 DNA sequence: TGTGCCAGCAGACCCGGGACAGGGTTCGACTATGGCTACACCTTC. This encodes CASRPGTGFDYGYTF.

This clonotype has at least ten counts. The chain joins TRBV28 to TRBJ2-1, with a weak D call TRBD2 (6 bases). Germline values: CDR1 MDHEN, CDR2 SYDVKM. Trimming took 10 bases from V and 9 from J, leaving 16 bases between them. CDR3 size: 12 residues. In DNA, the CDR3 is TGTGCCATTAGAGAGGGACTCGGTGAGCAGTTCTTC. Its protein is CAIREGLGEQFF.

As for this clonotype: This sequence may be a read error, since a much larger clone differs from it by one base. J is TRBJ1-1 and V is TRBV28; D is unresolved. The CDR3 has 12 amino acids. Germline V gene sequence: CDR1 MDHEN, CDR2 SYDVKM. V lost 11 bases and J lost 0, with 10 bases in between. The CDR3 nucleotides are TGTGCCGTCCGATCAGTGAACACTGAAGCTTTCTTT. Translating it yields CAVRSVNTEAFF.

This clonotype was picked up many times. This chain uses TRBV20-1 with TRBJ2-5; TRBD2 matches at 11 bases. After removal of 3 bases from V and 4 bases from J, the junction contained 7 bases not matched to a gene. Germline V gives CDR1 DFQATT, CDR2 SNEGSKA (reference sequence). This CDR3 is 15 amino acids long. This CDR3 is CSASVPLAGGETQYF. CDR3 DNA: TGCAGTGCTAGCGTTCCTCTAGCGGGAGGAGAGACCCAGTACTTC.

A word on this clonotype: A read error may explain this, as a much larger clone is one base away. The V call is TRBV28, the J call TRBJ2-7, with TRBD2 identical over 7 bases. CDR1 is MDHEN, CDR2 SYDVKM, per germline. CDR3 size: 16 residues. J was trimmed by 1 base and V by 7 bases; bases with no gene match: 13. CDR3 nucleotide sequence: TGTGCCAGCAAGGGCTTTGGGGGAGGGGAGTCCTACGAGCAGTACTTC. Protein: CASKGFGGGESYEQYF.